This T cell receptor beta chain was captured in a study of blood T cell repertoires in COVID-19. Study-level information: Material from acute and convalescent COVID-19 was sourced from the United States, Italy and Spain.

This table comes from immunoSEQ multiplex PCR, and its TCRdb copy is limited to in-frame clones, with some not included. The sample holds approximately 200,000 clones, 87% seen once. V was pared by 0 bases and J by 3 bases, with 13 bases between. This CDR3 contains 16 residues. Germline loops: CDR1 SGDLS, CDR2 YYNGEE. Individuals drawn from approximately 22 US areas were roughly 18 to 95 years old. Participants had their cohort set by participant-reported clinical history. Material: PBMCs or T cells enriched from blood (not recorded which). This chain uses TRBV9 with TRBJ1-5; tentatively, D is TRBD1 (6 bases). The sequence was collected from a woman under 40 who had recovered from COVID-19. This chain's CDR3 is CASSVEGGPLNQPQHF. DNA for the CDR3: TGTGCCAGCAGCGTAGAAGGGGGACCCCTCAATCAGCCCCAGCATTTT. Full variable domain (remainder filled in from reference TRBV9 and TRBJ1-5): DSGVTQTPKHLITATGQRVTLRCSPRSGDLSVYWYQQSLDQGLQFLIQYYNGEERAKGNILERFSAQQFPDLHSELNLSSLELGDSALYFCASSVEGGPLNQPQHFGDGTRLSIL.